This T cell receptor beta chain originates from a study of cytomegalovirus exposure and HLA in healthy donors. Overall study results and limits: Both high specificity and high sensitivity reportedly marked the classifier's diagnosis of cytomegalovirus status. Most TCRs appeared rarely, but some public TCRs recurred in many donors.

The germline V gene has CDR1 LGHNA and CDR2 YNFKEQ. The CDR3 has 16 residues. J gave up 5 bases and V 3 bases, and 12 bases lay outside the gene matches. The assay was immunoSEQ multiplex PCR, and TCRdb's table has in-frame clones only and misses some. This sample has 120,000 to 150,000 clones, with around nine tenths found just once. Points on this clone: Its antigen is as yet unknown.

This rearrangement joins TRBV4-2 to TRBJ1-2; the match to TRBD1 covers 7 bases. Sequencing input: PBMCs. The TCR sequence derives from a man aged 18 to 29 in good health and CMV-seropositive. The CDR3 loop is CASSQETTGRSYGYTF. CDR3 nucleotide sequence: TGTGCCAGCAGCCAGGAAACGACAGGGAGGAGTTATGGCTACACCTTC.